This entry lists 4 T cell receptor beta chains sequenced from one sample in a study of shared clonotypes between healthy human individuals. Here immunoSEQ multiplex PCR was the method, and the copy in TCRdb shows in-frame clones only, minus some. This sample has roughly 720,000 clones, with around 91% found just once. Material for sequencing was memory CD8+ T cells from PBMCs. Subset given: CD45RO+ cells pooled with CCR7-negative TemRA cells. The receptors originated from a man aged 18 to 35 in good health. Some clones in this sample may be carry-over from other donors' samples.

A single count supports this clone. The CDR3, as DNA: TGTGCCAGCAGTTTATTCCTTGGACAGGGGAATGAGCAGTTCTTC. Amino acid sequence: CASSLFLGQGNEQFF. The chain uses TRBV28 and TRBJ2-1, with TRBD1 matching over 9 bases. Germline loops: CDR1 MDHEN, CDR2 SYDVKM. The V and J ends lost 1 base and 7 bases, in that order; junction bases with no gene match: 5. This CDR3 has 15 amino acids.

The gene calls are TRBV7-9 and TRBJ2-1, with D perhaps TRBD2 (5 bases). The germline V gene encodes CDR1 SEHNR and CDR2 FQNEAQ (reference sequence). The CDR3 is 16 residues long. V dropped 6 bases and J dropped 0 bases, with 15 bases sitting between them. The CDR3 protein is CASRLPGTSSYNEQFF. The CDR3 coding sequence is TGTGCCAGCAGGTTACCGGGAACCAGCTCCTACAATGAGCAGTTCTTC.

The chain has TRBV29-1 and TRBJ1-2; no reliable D call. Trimming removed 4 bases from V and 8 bases from J, with 17 bases in between. The CDR3 is made up of 13 amino acids. Germline CDR1 SQVTM, CDR2 ANQGSEA. As DNA, the CDR3 is TGCAGCGTTGTGGGCCGGAGCGACTTCGGCTACACCTTC. Its protein product is CSVVGRSDFGYTF.

This chain joins TRBV4-1 and TRBJ2-5, with D possibly called TRBD1 or TRBD2 (5 bases each). The length of the CDR3 is 15 residues. Germline lookup yields CDR1 MGHRA and CDR2 YSYEKL. V was cut by 6 bases and J by 0 bases, with 14 bases left in between. The CDR3 DNA sequence: TGCGCCAGCAGTCTGGGTGGGGGTTACCAAGAGACCCAGTACTTC. It specifies CASSLGGGYQETQYF.